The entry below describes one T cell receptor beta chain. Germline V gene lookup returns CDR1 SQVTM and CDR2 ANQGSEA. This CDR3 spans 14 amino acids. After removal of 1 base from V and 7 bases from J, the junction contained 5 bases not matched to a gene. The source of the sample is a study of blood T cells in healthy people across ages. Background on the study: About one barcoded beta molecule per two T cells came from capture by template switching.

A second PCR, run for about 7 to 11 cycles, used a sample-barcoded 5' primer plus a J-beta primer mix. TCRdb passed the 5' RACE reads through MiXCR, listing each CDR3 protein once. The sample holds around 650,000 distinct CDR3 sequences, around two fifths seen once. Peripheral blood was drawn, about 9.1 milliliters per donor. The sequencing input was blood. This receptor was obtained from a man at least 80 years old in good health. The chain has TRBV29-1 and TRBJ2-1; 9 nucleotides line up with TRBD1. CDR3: CSVEVRTGVNEQFF. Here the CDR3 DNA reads TGCAGCGTTGAAGTGAGGACAGGGGTTAATGAGCAGTTCTTC.